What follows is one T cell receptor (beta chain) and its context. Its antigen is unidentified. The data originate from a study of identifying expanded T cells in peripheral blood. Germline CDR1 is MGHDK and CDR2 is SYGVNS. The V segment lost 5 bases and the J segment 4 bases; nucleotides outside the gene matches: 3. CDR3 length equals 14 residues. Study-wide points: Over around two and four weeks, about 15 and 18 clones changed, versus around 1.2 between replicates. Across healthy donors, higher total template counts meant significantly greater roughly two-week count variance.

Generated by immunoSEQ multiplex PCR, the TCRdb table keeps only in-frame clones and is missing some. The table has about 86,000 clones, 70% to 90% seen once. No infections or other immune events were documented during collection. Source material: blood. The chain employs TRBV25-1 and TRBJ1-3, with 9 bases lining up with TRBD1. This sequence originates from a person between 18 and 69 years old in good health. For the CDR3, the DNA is TGTGCCAGCAGTTGGACAGGGGTGGGAAACACCATATATTTT. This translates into CASSWTGVGNTIYF. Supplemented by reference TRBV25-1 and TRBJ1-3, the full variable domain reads EADIYQTPRYLVIGTGKKITLECSQTMGHDKMYWYQQDPGMELHLIHYSYGVNSTEKGDLSSESTVSRIRTEHFPLTLESARPSHTSQYLCASSWTGVGNTIYFGEGSWLTVV.